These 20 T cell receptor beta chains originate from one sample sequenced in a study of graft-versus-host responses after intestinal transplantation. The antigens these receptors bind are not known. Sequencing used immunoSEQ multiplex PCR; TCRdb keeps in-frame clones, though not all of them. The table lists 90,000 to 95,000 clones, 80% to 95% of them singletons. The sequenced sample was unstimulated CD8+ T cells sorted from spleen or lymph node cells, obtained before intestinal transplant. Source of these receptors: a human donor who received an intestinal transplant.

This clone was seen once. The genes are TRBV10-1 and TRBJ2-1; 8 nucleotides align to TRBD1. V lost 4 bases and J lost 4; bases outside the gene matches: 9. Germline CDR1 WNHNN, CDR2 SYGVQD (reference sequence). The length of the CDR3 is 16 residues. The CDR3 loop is CASSGYRDRRYNEQFF. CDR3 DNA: TGCGCCAGCAGTGGGTACCGGGACAGGCGATACAATGAGCAGTTCTTC.

CDR3 amino acids: CASSQSGMNTGELFF. The CDR3 DNA is TGTGCCAGCAGCCAAAGCGGCATGAACACCGGGGAGCTGTTTTTT. The chain recombines TRBV4-2 with TRBJ2-2, with TRBD2 as a possible D gene (5 bases). The CDR3 has 15 residues. Looked up from germline, CDR1 is LGHNA and CDR2 is YNFKEQ. Trimming shortened V by 2 bases and J by 1 base, and 8 bases separated the two germline ends.

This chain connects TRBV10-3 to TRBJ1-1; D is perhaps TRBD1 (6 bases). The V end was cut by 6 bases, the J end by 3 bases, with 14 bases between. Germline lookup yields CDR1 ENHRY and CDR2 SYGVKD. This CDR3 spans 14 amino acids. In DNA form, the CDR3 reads TGTGCCATCAGGATGGACAGTGGGCACACTGAAGCTTTCTTT. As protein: CAIRMDSGHTEAFF.

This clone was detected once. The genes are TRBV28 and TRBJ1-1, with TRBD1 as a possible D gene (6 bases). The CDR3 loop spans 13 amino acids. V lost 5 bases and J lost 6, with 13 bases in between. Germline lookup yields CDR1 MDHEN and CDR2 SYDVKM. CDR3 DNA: TGTGCCAGCAGTATTACCGAGGGGGCTGAAGCTTTCTTT. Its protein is CASSITEGAEAFF.

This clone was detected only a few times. CDR3 DNA sequence: TGTGCCAGCGGGACTAGCGGCTACGAGCAGTACTTC. Protein sequence: CASGTSGYEQYF. The gene calls are TRBV25-1 and TRBJ2-7, with 11 bases matching TRBD2. V lost 8 bases and J lost 3; bases outside the gene matches: 0. The CDR3 runs to 12 residues. Germline CDR1 is MGHDK and CDR2 is SYGVNS.

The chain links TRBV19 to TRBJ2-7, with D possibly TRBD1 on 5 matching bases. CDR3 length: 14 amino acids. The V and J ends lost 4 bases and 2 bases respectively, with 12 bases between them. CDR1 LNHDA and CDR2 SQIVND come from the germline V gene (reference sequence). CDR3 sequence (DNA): TGTGCCAGTAGTACAGGGAAGGTCCCCTACGAGCAGTACTTC. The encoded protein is CASSTGKVPYEQYF.

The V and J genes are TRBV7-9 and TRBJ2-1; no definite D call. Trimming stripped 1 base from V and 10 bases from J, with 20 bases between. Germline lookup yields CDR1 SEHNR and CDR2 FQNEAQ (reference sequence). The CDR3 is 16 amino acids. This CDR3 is CASSLDRAVANREQFF. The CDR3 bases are TGTGCCAGCAGCTTAGATCGCGCGGTGGCAAATCGGGAGCAGTTCTTC. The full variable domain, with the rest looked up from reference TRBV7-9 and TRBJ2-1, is DTGVSQNPRHKITKRGQNVTFRCDPISEHNRLYWYRQTLGQGPEFLTYFQNEAQLEKSRLLSDRFSAERPKGSFSTLEIQRTEQGDSAMYLCASSLDRAVANREQFFGPGTRLTVL.

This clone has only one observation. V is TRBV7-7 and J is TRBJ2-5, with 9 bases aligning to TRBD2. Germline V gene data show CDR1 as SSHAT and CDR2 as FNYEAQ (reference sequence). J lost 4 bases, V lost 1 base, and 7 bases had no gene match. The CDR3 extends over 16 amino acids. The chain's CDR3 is CASSLGASGVTETQYF. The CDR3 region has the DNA TGTGCCAGCAGCTTAGGGGCTAGCGGGGTGACAGAGACCCAGTACTTC.

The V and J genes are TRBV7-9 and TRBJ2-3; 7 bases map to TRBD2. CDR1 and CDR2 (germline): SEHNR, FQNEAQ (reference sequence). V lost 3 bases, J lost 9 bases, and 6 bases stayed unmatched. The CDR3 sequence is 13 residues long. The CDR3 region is CASSFGAGPTQYF. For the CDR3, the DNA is TGTGCCAGCAGCTTTGGAGCGGGGCCCACGCAGTATTTT. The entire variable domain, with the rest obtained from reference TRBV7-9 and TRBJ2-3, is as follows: DTGVSQNPRHKITKRGQNVTFRCDPISEHNRLYWYRQTLGQGPEFLTYFQNEAQLEKSRLLSDRFSAERPKGSFSTLEIQRTEQGDSAMYLCASSFGAGPTQYFGPGTRLTVL.

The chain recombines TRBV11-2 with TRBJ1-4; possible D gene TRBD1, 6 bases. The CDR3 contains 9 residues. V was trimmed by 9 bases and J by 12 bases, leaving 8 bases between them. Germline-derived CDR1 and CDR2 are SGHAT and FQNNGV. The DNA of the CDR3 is TGTGCCAGTGAGGGGGAACTGTTTTTT. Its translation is CASEGELFF.

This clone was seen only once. The CDR3 spells CASSWGISGSEDEQFF. CDR3 in DNA: TGTGCCAGCAGCTGGGGGATTAGCGGGAGTGAGGATGAGCAGTTCTTC. The chain combines TRBV7-9 with TRBJ2-1; 9 nucleotides line up with TRBD2. CDR1 is SEHNR and CDR2 is FQNEAQ in the germline V gene (reference sequence). Unmatched junction bases numbered 12, after V lost 4 bases and J lost 8 bases. CDR3 size: 16 residues.

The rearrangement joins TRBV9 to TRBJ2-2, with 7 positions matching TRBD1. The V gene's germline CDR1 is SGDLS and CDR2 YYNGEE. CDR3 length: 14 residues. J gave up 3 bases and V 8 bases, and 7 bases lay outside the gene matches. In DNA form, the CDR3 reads TGTGCCAGTCGAAGTCAGGGGGACACCGGGGAGCTGTTTTTT. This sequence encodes CASRSQGDTGELFF. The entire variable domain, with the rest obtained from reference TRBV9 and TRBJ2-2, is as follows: DSGVTQTPKHLITATGQRVTLRCSPRSGDLSVYWYQQSLDQGLQFLIQYYNGEERAKGNILERFSAQQFPDLHSELNLSSLELGDSALYFCASRSQGDTGELFFGEGSRLTVL.

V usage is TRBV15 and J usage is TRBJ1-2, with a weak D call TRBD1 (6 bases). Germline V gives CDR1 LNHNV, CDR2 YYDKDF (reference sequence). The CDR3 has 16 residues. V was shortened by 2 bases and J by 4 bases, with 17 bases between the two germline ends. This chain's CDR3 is CATSRTRSTGGYGYTF. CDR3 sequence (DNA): TGTGCCACCAGCAGAACGCGTTCGACAGGCGGCTATGGCTACACCTTC.

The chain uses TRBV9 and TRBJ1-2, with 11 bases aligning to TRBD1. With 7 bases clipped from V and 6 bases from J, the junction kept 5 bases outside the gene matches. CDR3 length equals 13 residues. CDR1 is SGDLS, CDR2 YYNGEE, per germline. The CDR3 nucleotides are TGTGCCAGCGGGGACAGGGGGGTAAATGGCTACACCTTC. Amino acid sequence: CASGDRGVNGYTF.

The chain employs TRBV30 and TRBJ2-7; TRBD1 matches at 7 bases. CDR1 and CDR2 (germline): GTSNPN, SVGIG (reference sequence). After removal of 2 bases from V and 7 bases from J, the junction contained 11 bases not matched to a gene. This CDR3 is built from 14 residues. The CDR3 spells CAWSTFWTGQEQYF. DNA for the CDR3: TGTGCCTGGAGTACTTTTTGGACAGGCCAGGAGCAGTACTTC.

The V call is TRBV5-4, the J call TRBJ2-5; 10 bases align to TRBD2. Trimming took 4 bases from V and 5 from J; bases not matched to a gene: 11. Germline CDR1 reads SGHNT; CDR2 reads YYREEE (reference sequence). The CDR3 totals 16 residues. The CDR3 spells CASSERSGGALETQYF. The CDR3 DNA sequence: TGTGCCAGCAGCGAAAGAAGCGGGGGGGCATTGGAGACCCAGTACTTC.

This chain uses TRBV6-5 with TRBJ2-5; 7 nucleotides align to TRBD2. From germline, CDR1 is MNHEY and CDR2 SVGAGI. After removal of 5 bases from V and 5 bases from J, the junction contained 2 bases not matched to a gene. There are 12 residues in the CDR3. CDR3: CASSDGGETQYF. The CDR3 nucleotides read TGTGCCAGCAGTGACGGGGGGGAGACCCAGTACTTC.

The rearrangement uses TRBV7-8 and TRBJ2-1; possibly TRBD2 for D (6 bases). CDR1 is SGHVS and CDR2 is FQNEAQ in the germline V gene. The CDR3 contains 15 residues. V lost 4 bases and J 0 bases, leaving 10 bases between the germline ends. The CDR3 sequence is CASSSSVPSYNEQFF. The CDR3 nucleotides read TGTGCCAGCAGCTCTAGCGTCCCCTCCTACAATGAGCAGTTCTTC.

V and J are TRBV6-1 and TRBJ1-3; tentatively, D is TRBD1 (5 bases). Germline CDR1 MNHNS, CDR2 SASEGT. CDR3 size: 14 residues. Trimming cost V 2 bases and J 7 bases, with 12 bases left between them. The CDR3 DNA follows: TGTGCCAGCAGTGAAACCAGGGACTTCAACACCATATATTTT. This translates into CASSETRDFNTIYF.

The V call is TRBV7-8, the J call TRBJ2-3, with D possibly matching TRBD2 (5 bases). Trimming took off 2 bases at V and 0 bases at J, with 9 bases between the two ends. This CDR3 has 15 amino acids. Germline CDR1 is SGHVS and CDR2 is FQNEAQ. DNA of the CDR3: TGTGCCAGCAGCTTATCGAGGACTAGCACAGATACGCAGTATTTT. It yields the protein CASSLSRTSTDTQYF.